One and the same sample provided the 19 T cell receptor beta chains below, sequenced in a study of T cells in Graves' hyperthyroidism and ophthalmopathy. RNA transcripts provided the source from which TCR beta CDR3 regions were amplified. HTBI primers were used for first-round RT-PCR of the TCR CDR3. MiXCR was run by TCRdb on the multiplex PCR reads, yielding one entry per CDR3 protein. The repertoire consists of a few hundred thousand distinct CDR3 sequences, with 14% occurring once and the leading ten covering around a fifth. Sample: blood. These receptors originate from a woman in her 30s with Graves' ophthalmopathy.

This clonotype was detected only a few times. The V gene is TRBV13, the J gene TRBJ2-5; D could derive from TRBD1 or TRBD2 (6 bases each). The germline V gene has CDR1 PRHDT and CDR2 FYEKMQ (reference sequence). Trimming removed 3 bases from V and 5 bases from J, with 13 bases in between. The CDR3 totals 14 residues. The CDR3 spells CASSFQEGVETQYF. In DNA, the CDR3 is TGTGCCAGCAGCTTCCAGGAGGGGGTGGAGACCCAGTACTTC.

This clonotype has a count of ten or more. This CDR3 is CASNLDRYPYSNQPQHF. The CDR3 bases are TGTGCCAGCAACCTTGACAGATACCCTTATAGCAATCAGCCCCAGCATTTT. The V gene is TRBV28, the J gene TRBJ1-5; TRBD1 is a possible D gene (5 bases). CDR3 length equals 17 residues. Looked up from germline, CDR1 is MDHEN and CDR2 is SYDVKM. With 7 bases removed from V and 0 bases from J, the gap between germline ends came to 19 bases.

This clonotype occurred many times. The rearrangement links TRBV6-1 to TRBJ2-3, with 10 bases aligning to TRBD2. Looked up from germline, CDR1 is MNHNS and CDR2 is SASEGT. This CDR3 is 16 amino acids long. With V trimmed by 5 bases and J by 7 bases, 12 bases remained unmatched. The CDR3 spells CASSFPAGGPGNTQYF. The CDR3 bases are TGTGCCAGCAGTTTCCCAGCGGGGGGGCCGGGAAATACGCAGTATTTT.

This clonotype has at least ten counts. This chain's CDR3 is CAISERRGSGEQYF. The CDR3 DNA sequence: TGTGCCATCAGTGAACGGCGGGGGTCGGGAGAGCAGTACTTC. This sequence joins TRBV10-3 and TRBJ2-7, with 7 nucleotides matching TRBD2. V dropped 3 bases and J dropped 7; count of bases not matched to a gene: 9. CDR1 ENHRY and CDR2 SYGVKD come from the germline V gene. The CDR3 spans 14 residues.

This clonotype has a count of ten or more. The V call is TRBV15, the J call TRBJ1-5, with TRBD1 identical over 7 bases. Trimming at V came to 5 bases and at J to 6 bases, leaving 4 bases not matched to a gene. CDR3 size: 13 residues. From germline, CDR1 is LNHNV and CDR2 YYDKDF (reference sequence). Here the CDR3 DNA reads TGTGCCACCAGCTTAACAGGGGTTCAGCCCCAGCATTTT. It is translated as CATSLTGVQPQHF.

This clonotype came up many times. As DNA, the CDR3 is TGTGCCAGCAGACAATTGCCCAGGGAGACCCAGTACTTC. Translating it yields CASRQLPRETQYF. V gene TRBV11-2 combines with J gene TRBJ2-5, with D hard to call. Germline CDR1 is SGHAT and CDR2 is FQNNGV. Trimming cost V 6 bases and J 5 bases, with 13 bases left between them. The CDR3 runs 13 residues.

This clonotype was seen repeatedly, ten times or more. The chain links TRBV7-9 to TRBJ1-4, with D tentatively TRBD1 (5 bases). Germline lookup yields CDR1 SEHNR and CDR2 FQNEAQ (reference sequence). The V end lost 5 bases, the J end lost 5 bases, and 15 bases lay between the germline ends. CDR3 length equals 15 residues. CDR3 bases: TGTGCCAGCAGCGCCGGGACCGCCAGAAATGAAAAACTGTTTTTT. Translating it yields CASSAGTARNEKLFF.

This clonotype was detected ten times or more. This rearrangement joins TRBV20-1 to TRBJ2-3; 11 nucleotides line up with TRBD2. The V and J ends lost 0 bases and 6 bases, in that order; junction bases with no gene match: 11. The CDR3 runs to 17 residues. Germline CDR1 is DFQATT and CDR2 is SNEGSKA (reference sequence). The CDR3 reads CSARDWRNSGGADTQYF. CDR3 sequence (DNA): TGCAGTGCTAGAGATTGGCGGAATAGCGGGGGGGCTGATACGCAGTATTTT.

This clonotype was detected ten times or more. For the CDR3, the DNA is TGTGCCAGCAGGTCGACAGGGGTTGGGGTCCAAGAGACCCAGTACTTC. Protein product: CASRSTGVGVQETQYF. The chain uses TRBV28 and TRBJ2-5; TRBD1 agrees at 8 bases. The CDR3 has 16 amino acids. From germline, CDR1 is MDHEN and CDR2 SYDVKM. Trimming took 6 bases from V and 1 from J; bases not matched to a gene: 10.

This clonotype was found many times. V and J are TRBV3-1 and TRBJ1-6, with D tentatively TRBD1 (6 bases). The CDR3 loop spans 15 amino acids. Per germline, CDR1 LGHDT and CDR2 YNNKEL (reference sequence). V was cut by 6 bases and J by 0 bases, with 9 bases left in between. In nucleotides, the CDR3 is TGTGCCAGCAGTCCGACAGGCTCCTATAATTCACCCCTCCACTTT. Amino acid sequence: CASSPTGSYNSPLHF.

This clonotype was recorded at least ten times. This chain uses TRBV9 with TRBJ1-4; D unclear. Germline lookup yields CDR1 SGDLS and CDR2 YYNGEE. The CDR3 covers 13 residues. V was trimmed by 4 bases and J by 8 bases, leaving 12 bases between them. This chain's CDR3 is CASSMEPGEKLFF. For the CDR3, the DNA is TGTGCCAGCAGCATGGAACCGGGGGAAAAACTGTTTTTT.

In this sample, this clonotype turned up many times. The CDR3 reads CASHHPDRPNQPQHF. CDR3 coding DNA: TGTGCCAGCCACCATCCAGACAGACCCAATCAGCCCCAGCATTTT. The chain has TRBV6-1 and TRBJ1-5, with D perhaps matching TRBD1 (5 bases). Germline lookup yields CDR1 MNHNS and CDR2 SASEGT. V lost 8 bases and J 3 bases, leaving 17 bases between the germline ends. CDR3 size: 15 residues.

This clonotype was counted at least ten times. CDR3 sequence (DNA): TGTGCCAGCAGCCAAGAAAGGACTAGGGACGAGCAGTACTTC. Protein: CASSQERTRDEQYF. This rearrangement joins TRBV4-2 to TRBJ2-7; 7 bases map to TRBD2. The CDR3 is 14 amino acids. CDR1 and CDR2 (germline): LGHNA, YNFKEQ. The V and J ends lost 0 bases and 5 bases, in that order; junction bases with no gene match: 4.

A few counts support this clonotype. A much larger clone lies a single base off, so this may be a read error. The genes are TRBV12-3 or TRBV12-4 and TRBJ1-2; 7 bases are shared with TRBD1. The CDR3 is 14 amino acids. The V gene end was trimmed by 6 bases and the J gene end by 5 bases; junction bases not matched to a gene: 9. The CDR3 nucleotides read TGTGCCAGCAGACGCATACAGGGGTGGTATGGCTACACCTTC. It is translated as CASRRIQGWYGYTF.

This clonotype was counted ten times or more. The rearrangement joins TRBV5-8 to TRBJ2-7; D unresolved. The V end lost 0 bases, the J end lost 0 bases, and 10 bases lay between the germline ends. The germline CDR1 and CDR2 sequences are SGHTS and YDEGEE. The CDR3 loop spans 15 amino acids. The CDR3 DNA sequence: TGTGCCAGCAGCTTGGCTTCAGGCCGCTCCTACGAGCAGTACTTC. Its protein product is CASSLASGRSYEQYF.

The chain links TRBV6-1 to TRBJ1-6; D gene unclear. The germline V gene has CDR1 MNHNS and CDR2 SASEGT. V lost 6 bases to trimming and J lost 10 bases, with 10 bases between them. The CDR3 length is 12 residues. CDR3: CASRSFTSPLHF. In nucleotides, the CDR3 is TGTGCCAGCAGATCTTTCACCTCACCCCTCCACTTT.

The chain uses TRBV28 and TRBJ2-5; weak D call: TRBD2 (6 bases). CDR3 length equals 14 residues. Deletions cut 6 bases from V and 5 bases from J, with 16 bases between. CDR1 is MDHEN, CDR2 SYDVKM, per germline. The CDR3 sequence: CASRGGVSQETQYF. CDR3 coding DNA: TGTGCCAGCAGAGGCGGGGTATCCCAGGAGACCCAGTACTTC. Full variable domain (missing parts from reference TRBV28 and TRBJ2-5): DVKVTQSSRYLVKRTGEKVFLECVQDMDHENMFWYRQDPGLGLRLIYFSYDVKMKEKGDIPEGYSVSREKKERFSLILESASTNQTSMYLCASRGGVSQETQYFGPGTRLLVL.

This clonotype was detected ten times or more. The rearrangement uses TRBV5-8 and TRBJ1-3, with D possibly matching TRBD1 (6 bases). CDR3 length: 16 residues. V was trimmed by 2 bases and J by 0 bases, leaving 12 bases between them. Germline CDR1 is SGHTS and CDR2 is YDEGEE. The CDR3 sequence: CASSFDRRGSGNTIYF. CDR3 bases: TGTGCCAGCAGCTTTGACAGGAGGGGCTCTGGAAACACCATATATTTT.

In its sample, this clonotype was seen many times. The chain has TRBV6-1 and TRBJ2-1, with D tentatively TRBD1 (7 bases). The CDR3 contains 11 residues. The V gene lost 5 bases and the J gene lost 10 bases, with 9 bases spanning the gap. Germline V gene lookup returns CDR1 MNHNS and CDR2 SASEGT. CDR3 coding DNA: TGTGCCAGCAGTCCAGGGGGGGAGCAGTTCTTC. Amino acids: CASSPGGEQFF.